This TCR beta chain was observed in a study of blood T cell repertoires in COVID-19. Looked up from germline, CDR1 is LGHNA and CDR2 is YSLEER. The CDR3 spans 15 residues. V lost 2 bases and J 5 bases, leaving 10 bases between the germline ends. The protocol was immunoSEQ multiplex PCR, while the TCRdb copy is restricted to in-frame clones and leaves out a portion. Counted here are some 65,000 clones, 80% occurring once; the ten biggest clones make up roughly a tenth. The chain employs TRBV4-3 and TRBJ1-6; no clear D. This TCR came from a human donor in a cohort sampled during active COVID-19. Sample: peripheral blood. Here the CDR3 DNA reads TGCGCCAGCAGCCAAAATTACAGAAATAATTCACCCCTCCACTTT. Translation gives CASSQNYRNNSPLHF.